This TCR beta chain was identified during a study of T cell responses to AZD1222 COVID-19 vaccine. Points from the study as a whole: Dominant at 160-218 and 743-854, vaccine-associated CD4 TCRs also spanned spike.

With respect to this clone: The antigen is not known.

The CDR3 runs to 14 residues. CDR1 and CDR2 from the germline V gene are SGHNT and YENEEA. The V segment lost 3 bases and the J segment 7 bases; nucleotides outside the gene matches: 4. The data were produced by immunoSEQ multiplex PCR, yet TCRdb's version contains in-frame clones alone and is incomplete. The table lists 80,000 or so clones, about three quarters of them singletons, with about 26% in the top ten. The chain carries TRBV11-3 and TRBJ2-2; TRBD1 aligns across 8 bases. Sequencing was performed on peripheral blood, taken 28 days after the second dose of the MenACWY control vaccine. The clonotype was recovered from an adult who received the MenACWY meningococcal vaccine as a control. CDR3 sequence reads: CASSLDRVHGELFF. The CDR3 DNA follows: TGTGCCAGCAGCTTGGACAGGGTTCACGGGGAGCTGTTTTTT.